These 23 T cell receptor beta chains originate from one sample sequenced in a study of beta chain features in type 1 diabetes (dated by TCRdb to 2016 to 2019). The library was generated by the immunoSEQ multiplex PCR assay. The entire isolated RNA was reverse transcribed using the High Capacity cDNA Reverse Transcription Kit, and thus expressed TCRB transcripts were sequenced. TCRdb carries this immuneACCESS record with in-frame sequences only. Its versions omit some clonotypes, under half of them owing to an unresolved V gene in the studies checked, with the rest unexplained. This sample comprises 390,000 or so clones, approximately 15% of them detected only once. The ten largest account for 0.03% to 0.04% of the sample. The sequenced sample consisted of naive CD4+ T cells from blood. The sample's cell subset or site label, in plain terms: true naive CD4+ T cells. The origin of the receptors is a man aged 25 to 40 in good health.

CDR3 nucleotide sequence: TGTGCCAGCAGCCCGGACAGGGGAACAAAGGGCTACACCTTC. This codes for CASSPDRGTKGYTF. The chain combines TRBV5-4 with TRBJ1-2, with 9 bases lining up with TRBD1. Germline V lookup: CDR1 SGHNT, CDR2 YYREEE (reference sequence). There are 14 residues in the CDR3. With 4 bases clipped from V and 8 bases from J, the junction kept 9 bases outside the gene matches. The full variable domain, in which reference TRBV5-4 and TRBJ1-2 provide the parts outside the CDR3, is ETGVTQSPTHLIKTRGQQVTLRCSSQSGHNTVSWYQQALGQGPQFIFQYYREEENGRGNFPPRFSGLQFPNYSSELNVNALELDDSALYLCASSPDRGTKGYTFGSGTRLTVV.

This chain joins TRBV7-7 and TRBJ2-5, with a tentative D call TRBD2 (6 bases). The CDR3 spans 13 residues. In germline, CDR1 is SSHAT, CDR2 FNYEAQ (reference sequence). CDR3 nucleotide sequence: TGTGCTAGCGGCTCCGGGGTTGTGGAGACCCAGTACTTC. Translation: CASGSGVVETQYF.

The V call is TRBV7-2, the J call TRBJ2-4; D gene unclear. Between the trimmed V and J ends, which lost 5 bases and 8 bases, there was a span of 22 bases. Per germline, CDR1 SGHTA and CDR2 FQGNSA. The CDR3 length is 16 residues. CDR3 protein: CASSRGPRERPDIQYF. The CDR3 DNA sequence: TGTGCCAGCAGCCGAGGTCCGCGAGAAAGACCAGACATTCAGTACTTC.

CDR3 protein: CSVSGNTEAFF. The CDR3 bases are TGCAGCGTTAGTGGGAACACTGAAGCTTTCTTT. The genes are TRBV29-1 and TRBJ1-1; the D is unclear. The CDR3 sequence is 11 residues long. CDR1 SQVTM and CDR2 ANQGSEA come from the germline V gene. Trimming stripped 5 bases from V and 1 base from J, with 5 bases between.

The V call is TRBV25-1, the J call TRBJ2-3; 9 bases line up with TRBD2. Germline CDR1 MGHDK, CDR2 SYGVNS. The CDR3 totals 16 residues. The V and J ends lost 6 bases and 2 bases, in that order; junction bases with no gene match: 9. CDR3: CASSLRTSALTDTQYF. The CDR3 nucleotides are TGTGCCAGCAGCCTCAGGACTAGCGCCCTCACAGATACGCAGTATTTT.

This clone occurred a few times. This chain links TRBV9 with TRBJ1-4, with TRBD1 as a possible D gene (5 bases). The CDR3 contains 15 residues. Germline values: CDR1 SGDLS, CDR2 YYNGEE. V lost 0 bases to trimming and J lost 4 bases, with 10 bases between them. This CDR3 is CASSVGPGHNEKLFF. The DNA of the CDR3 is TGTGCCAGCAGCGTAGGACCCGGACATAATGAAAAACTGTTTTTT.

The CDR3: CATSSRTSGRINYGYTF. For the CDR3, the DNA is TGTGCCACCAGCAGTCGAACCTCAGGGCGTATTAACTATGGCTACACCTTC. The chain recombines TRBV15 with TRBJ1-2, with D possibly being TRBD1 (5 bases). Looked up from germline, CDR1 is LNHNV and CDR2 is YYDKDF (reference sequence). Trimming removed 3 bases at V and 1 base at J, with 18 bases between. The CDR3 is 17 residues long. The whole variable domain, filled in from reference TRBV15 and TRBJ1-2, reads DAMVIQNPRYQVTQFGKPVTLSCSQTLNHNVMYWYQQKSSQAPKLLFHYYDKDFNNEADTPDNFQSRRPNTSFCFLDIRSPGLGDTAMYLCATSSRTSGRINYGYTFGSGTRLTVV.

The genes are TRBV7-2 and TRBJ2-7; a weak D match, TRBD2 (6 bases). Germline V gene sequence: CDR1 SGHTA, CDR2 FQGNSA. Trimming cost V 1 base and J 5 bases, with 9 bases left between them. The CDR3 length is 13 residues. As DNA, the CDR3 is TGTGCCAGCAGCTTAGTAGGACTAAACGAGCAGTACGTC. It is translated as CASSLVGLNEQYV.

This clone was picked up a small number of times. The chain links TRBV4-2 to TRBJ2-3, with a possible D match to TRBD2 (6 bases). Germline values: CDR1 LGHNA, CDR2 YNFKEQ. The CDR3 contains 14 residues. V shed 3 bases and J shed 3 bases, with 10 bases lying between them. The CDR3 DNA follows: TGTGCCAGCAGCCAGGCGGGATCTACAGATACGCAGTATTTT. It encodes CASSQAGSTDTQYF.

CDR3 nucleotides: TGTGCCAGCACCTCCCTCCCCCAGGGAGGCAATGAGCAGTTCTTC. Translating gives CASTSLPQGGNEQFF. The V call is TRBV14, the J call TRBJ2-1; D possibly corresponds to TRBD2 (6 bases). CDR1 SGHDN and CDR2 FVKESK come from the germline V gene. This CDR3 comprises 15 residues. The V and J ends lost 7 bases and 6 bases respectively, with 19 bases between them.

The gene calls are TRBV7-2 and TRBJ2-2, with D hard to call. Germline assignment: CDR1 SGHTA and CDR2 FQGNSA. This CDR3 contains 16 residues. V shed 1 base and J shed 4 bases, with 13 bases lying between them. CDR3 in DNA: TGTGCCAGCAGCTTAGTAGAGTTACAGACCACCGGGGAGCTGTTTTTT. It yields the protein CASSLVELQTTGELFF.

The chain links TRBV7-9 to TRBJ2-7, with D perhaps assigned TRBD1 or TRBD2 (5 bases each). V lost 4 bases to trimming and J lost 3 bases, with 22 bases between them. The CDR3 has 17 amino acids. CDR1 is SEHNR and CDR2 is FQNEAQ in the germline V gene (reference sequence). The CDR3 DNA reads as TGTGCCAGCAGCTCAGAACACCAGGGATGGAGGCGCTACGAGCAGTACGTC. The encoded protein is CASSSEHQGWRRYEQYV.

V usage is TRBV5-1 and J usage is TRBJ2-5, with D perhaps matching TRBD1 (5 bases). Trimming removed 4 bases at V and 5 bases at J, with 18 bases between. The CDR3 is 15 amino acids. From germline, CDR1 is SGHRS and CDR2 YFSETQ. CDR3 protein: CASSPGVGPMETQYF. CDR3 DNA: TGCGCCAGCAGCCCGGGTGTGGGGCCGATGGAGACCCAGTACTTC.

This clone was counted between two and nine times. The chain's CDR3 is CASSTDSPLQYF. The CDR3 DNA follows: TGTGCCAGCAGTACGGACTCTCCTCTTCAGTACTTC. The gene calls are TRBV2 and TRBJ2-4, with D tentatively TRBD2 (5 bases). V dropped 5 bases and J dropped 11 bases, with 13 bases sitting between them. The CDR3 spans 12 residues. Per germline, CDR1 SNHLY and CDR2 FYNNEI.

The chain employs TRBV5-1 and TRBJ2-3; D unclear. The germline V gene has CDR1 SGHRS and CDR2 YFSETQ. CDR3 length: 16 residues. V was trimmed by 5 bases and J by 0 bases, leaving 16 bases between them. CDR3 sequence (DNA): TGCGCCAGCAGACGACACGAAGGGCTTAGCACAGATACGCAGTATTTT. It yields the protein CASRRHEGLSTDTQYF.

This clone has more than one count but fewer than ten. This sequence joins TRBV9 and TRBJ2-2, with D unresolved. Germline assignment: CDR1 SGDLS and CDR2 YYNGEE. The CDR3 runs to 16 residues. Trimming left V 3 bases short and J 6 bases short, with 18 bases between. CDR3 sequence: CASSGLIGSAAGELFF. The CDR3 DNA is TGTGCCAGCAGCGGTCTGATAGGGTCGGCCGCCGGGGAGCTGTTTTTT. The whole variable domain, remainder taken from reference TRBV9 and TRBJ2-2, is DSGVTQTPKHLITATGQRVTLRCSPRSGDLSVYWYQQSLDQGLQFLIQYYNGEERAKGNILERFSAQQFPDLHSELNLSSLELGDSALYFCASSGLIGSAAGELFFGEGSRLTVL.

The chain carries TRBV18 and TRBJ2-4; no firm D call. The V end lost 0 bases, the J end lost 4 bases, and 10 bases lay between the germline ends. Germline CDR1 is KGHSH and CDR2 is LQKENI. CDR3 size: 15 residues. The CDR3 spells CASSPPFDLKNIQYF. For the CDR3, the DNA is TGTGCCAGCTCACCACCGTTTGACTTAAAAAACATTCAGTACTTC.

The V and J genes are TRBV15 and TRBJ2-1; unclear D gene. CDR1 LNHNV and CDR2 YYDKDF come from the germline V gene (reference sequence). V lost 0 bases to trimming and J lost 12 bases, with 12 bases between them. CDR3 length equals 13 residues. Here the CDR3 DNA reads TGTGCCACCAGCAGAGAGGCGTTCCTGGGGCAGTTCTTC. It codes for CATSREAFLGQFF.

The chain recombines TRBV4-1 with TRBJ2-1; weak D call: TRBD2 (5 bases). From germline, CDR1 is MGHRA and CDR2 YSYEKL. The CDR3 length is 16 residues. Between the trimmed V and J ends, which lost 3 bases and 4 bases, there was a span of 16 bases. The CDR3 bases are TGCGCCAGCAGCCATATCAGCGGAGACCCATACAATGAGCAGTTCTTC. Protein product: CASSHISGDPYNEQFF.

A few counts support this clone. The chain combines TRBV7-2 with TRBJ2-3; D possibly corresponds to TRBD1 (5 bases). This CDR3 region has 15 residues. Deletions cut 3 bases from V and 3 bases from J, with 13 bases between. From germline, CDR1 is SGHTA and CDR2 FQGNSA. The CDR3 here is CASSFVVKGTDTQYF. DNA of the CDR3: TGTGCCAGCAGCTTCGTTGTCAAGGGGACAGATACGCAGTATTTT.

This clone turned up a few times. This chain joins TRBV30 and TRBJ1-2; 7 bases match TRBD1. From germline, CDR1 is GTSNPN and CDR2 SVGIG (reference sequence). The J segment lost 7 bases and the V segment lost 0 bases, leaving 11 bases of the junction unmatched. The CDR3 has 15 amino acids. The CDR3 protein is CAWSVRRATGSGYTF. CDR3 DNA: TGTGCCTGGAGTGTACGGAGAGCGACAGGGAGTGGCTACACCTTC.

The chain employs TRBV28 and TRBJ1-1; the D gene is possibly TRBD1 (5 bases). Germline CDR1 is MDHEN and CDR2 is SYDVKM. V was shortened by 5 bases and J by 4 bases, with 17 bases between the two germline ends. The CDR3 consists of 15 residues. This chain's CDR3 is CASSPPRGVGTEAFF. The CDR3 DNA reads as TGTGCCAGCAGTCCCCCCCGAGGGGTAGGCACTGAAGCTTTCTTT.

The chain has TRBV5-7 and TRBJ2-5, with D maybe TRBD1 (5 bases). TRBV5-7 is classed as an ORF, of uncertain function. The CDR3 length is 15 residues. V shed 4 bases and J shed 2 bases, with 15 bases lying between them. CDR3 in amino acids: CASSANRHPQETQYF. The CDR3 DNA reads as TGTGCCAGCAGCGCGAACAGGCACCCTCAAGAGACCCAGTACTTC.